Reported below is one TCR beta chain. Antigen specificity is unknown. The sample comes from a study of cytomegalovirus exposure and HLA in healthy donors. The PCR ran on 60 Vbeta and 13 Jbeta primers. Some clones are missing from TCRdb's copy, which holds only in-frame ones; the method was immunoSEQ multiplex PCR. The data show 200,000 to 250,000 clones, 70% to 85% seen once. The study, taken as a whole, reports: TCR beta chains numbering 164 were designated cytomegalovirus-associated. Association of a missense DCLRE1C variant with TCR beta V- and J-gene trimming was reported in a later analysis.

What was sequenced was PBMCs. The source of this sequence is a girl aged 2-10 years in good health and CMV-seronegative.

The CDR3 DNA follows: TGTGCCTGGAGGGCCTGGGGGCGGGAAGAGACCCAGTACTTC. This codes for CAWRAWGREETQYF. This chain links TRBV30 with TRBJ2-5; a possible D gene is TRBD1 (6 bases). The CDR3 consists of 14 residues. Per the germline V gene, CDR1 is GTSNPN and CDR2 is SVGIG (reference sequence). V lost 3 bases and J 3 bases, leaving 14 bases between the germline ends.